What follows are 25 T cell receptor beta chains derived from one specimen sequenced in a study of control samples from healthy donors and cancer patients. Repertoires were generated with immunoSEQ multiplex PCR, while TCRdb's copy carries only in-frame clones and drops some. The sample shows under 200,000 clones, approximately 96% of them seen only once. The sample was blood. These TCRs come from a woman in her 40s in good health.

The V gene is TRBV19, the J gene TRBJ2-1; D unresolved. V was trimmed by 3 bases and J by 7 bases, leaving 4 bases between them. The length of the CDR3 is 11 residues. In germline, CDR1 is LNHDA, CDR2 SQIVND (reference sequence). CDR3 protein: CASSIENEQFF. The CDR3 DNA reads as TGTGCCAGTAGTATTGAAAATGAGCAGTTCTTC.

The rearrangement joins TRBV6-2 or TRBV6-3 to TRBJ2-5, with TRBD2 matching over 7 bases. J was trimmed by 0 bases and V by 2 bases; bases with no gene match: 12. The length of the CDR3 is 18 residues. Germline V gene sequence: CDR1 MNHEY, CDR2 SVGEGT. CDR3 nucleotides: TGTGCCAGCAGTTACCTCCTTAAGGCGGGAGTGGACCAAGAGACCCAGTACTTC. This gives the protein CASSYLLKAGVDQETQYF.

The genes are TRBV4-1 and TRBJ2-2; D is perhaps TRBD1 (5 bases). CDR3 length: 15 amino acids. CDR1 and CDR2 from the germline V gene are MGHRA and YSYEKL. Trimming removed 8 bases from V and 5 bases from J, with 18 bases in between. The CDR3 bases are TGCGCCAGCGGATCCCCCGGGCCAGGGACCGGGGAGCTGTTTTTT. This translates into CASGSPGPGTGELFF.

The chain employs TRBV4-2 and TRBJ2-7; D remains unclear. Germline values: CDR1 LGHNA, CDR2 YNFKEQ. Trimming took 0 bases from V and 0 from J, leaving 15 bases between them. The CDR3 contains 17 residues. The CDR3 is CASSQEQTDFISYEQYF. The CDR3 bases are TGTGCCAGCAGCCAAGAACAGACTGATTTCATCTCCTACGAGCAGTACTTC.

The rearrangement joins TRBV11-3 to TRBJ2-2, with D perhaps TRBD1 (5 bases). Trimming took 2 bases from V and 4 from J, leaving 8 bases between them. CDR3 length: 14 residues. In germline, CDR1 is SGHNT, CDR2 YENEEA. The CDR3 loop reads CASSLQGFTGELFF. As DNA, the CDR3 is TGTGCCAGCAGCTTACAGGGTTTCACCGGGGAGCTGTTTTTT.

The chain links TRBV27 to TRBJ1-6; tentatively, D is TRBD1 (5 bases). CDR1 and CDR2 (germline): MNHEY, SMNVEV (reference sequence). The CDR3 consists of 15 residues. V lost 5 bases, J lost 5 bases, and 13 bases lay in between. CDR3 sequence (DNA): TGTGCCAGCAGTCCCCAGGGACGGCATAATTCACCCCTCCACTTT. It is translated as CASSPQGRHNSPLHF.

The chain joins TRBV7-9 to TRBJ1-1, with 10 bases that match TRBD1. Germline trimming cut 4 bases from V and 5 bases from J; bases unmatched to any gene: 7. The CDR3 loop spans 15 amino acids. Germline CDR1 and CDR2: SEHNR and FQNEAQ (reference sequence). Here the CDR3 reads CASSYWTGGETEAFF. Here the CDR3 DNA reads TGTGCCAGCAGCTATTGGACAGGGGGGGAAACTGAAGCTTTCTTT. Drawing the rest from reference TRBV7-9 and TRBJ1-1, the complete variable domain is DTGVSQNPRHKITKRGQNVTFRCDPISEHNRLYWYRQTLGQGPEFLTYFQNEAQLEKSRLLSDRFSAERPKGSFSTLEIQRTEQGDSAMYLCASSYWTGGETEAFFGQGTRLTVV.

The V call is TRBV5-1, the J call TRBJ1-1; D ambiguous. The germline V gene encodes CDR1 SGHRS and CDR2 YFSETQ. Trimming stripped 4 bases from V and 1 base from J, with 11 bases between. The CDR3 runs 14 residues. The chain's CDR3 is CASSPEAANTEAFF. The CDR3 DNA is TGCGCCAGCAGCCCAGAGGCGGCGAACACTGAAGCTTTCTTT. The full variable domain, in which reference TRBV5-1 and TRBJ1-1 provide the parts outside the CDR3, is KAGVTQTPRYLIKTRGQQVTLSCSPISGHRSVSWYQQTPGQGLQFLFEYFSETQRNKGNFPGRFSGRQFSNSRSEMNVSTLELGDSALYLCASSPEAANTEAFFGQGTRLTVV.

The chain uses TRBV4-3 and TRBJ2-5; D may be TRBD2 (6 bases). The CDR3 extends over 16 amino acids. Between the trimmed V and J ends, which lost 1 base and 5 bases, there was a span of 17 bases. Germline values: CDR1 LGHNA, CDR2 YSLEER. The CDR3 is CASSQVIADSGETQYF. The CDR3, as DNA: TGCGCCAGCAGCCAAGTTATAGCGGATTCGGGGGAGACCCAGTACTTC.

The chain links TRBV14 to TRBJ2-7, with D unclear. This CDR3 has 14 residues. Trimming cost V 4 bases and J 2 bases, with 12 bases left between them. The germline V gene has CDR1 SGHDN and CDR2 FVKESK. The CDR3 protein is CASSLYPGAYEQYF. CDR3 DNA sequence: TGTGCCAGCAGCCTATACCCAGGAGCCTACGAGCAGTACTTC.

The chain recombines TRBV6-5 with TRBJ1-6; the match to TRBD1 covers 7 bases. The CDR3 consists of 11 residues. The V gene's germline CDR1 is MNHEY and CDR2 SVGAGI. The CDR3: CQTGVSSPLHF. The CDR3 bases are TGTCAAACAGGGGTTAGTTCACCCCTCCACTTT.

CDR3 nucleotide sequence: TGTGCCAGCAGCTTAGTGGGCGGGAGGGCCGGATACGAGCAGTACTTC. Its protein is CASSLVGGRAGYEQYF. The chain combines TRBV7-2 with TRBJ2-7; 9 nucleotides line up with TRBD2. The CDR3 spans 16 residues. Germline CDR1 and CDR2: SGHTA and FQGNSA. Trimming removed 1 base from V and 4 bases from J; junction bases left unmatched: 8. Variable domain in full (rest from reference TRBV7-2 and TRBJ2-7): GAGVSQSPSNKVTEKGKDVELRCDPISGHTALYWYRQSLGQGLEFLIYFQGNSAPDKSGLPSDRFSAERTGGSVSTLTIQRTQQEDSAVYLCASSLVGGRAGYEQYFGPGTRLTVT.

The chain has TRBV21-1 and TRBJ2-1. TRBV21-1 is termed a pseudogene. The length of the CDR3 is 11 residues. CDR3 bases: TGTGCCAGCAGCAAACCCAATGAGCAGTTCTTC. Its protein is CASSKPNEQFF.

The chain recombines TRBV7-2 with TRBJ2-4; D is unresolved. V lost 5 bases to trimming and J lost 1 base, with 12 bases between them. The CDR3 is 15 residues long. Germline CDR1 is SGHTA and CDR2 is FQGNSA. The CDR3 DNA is TGTGCCAGCAGCCCGGAGCCTGGTGCCAAAAACATTCAGTACTTC. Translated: CASSPEPGAKNIQYF.

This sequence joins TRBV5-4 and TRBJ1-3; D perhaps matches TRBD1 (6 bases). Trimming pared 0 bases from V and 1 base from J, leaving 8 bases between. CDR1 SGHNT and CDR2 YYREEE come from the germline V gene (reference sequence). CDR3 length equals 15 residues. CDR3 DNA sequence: TGTGCCAGCAGCTTGGCAGGGGAGTCTGGAAACACCATATATTTT. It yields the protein CASSLAGESGNTIYF.

CDR3 region: CASSPWATGSETQYF. CDR3 in DNA: TGTGCCAGCTCACCCTGGGCGACGGGTAGCGAGACCCAGTACTTC. The chain uses TRBV18 and TRBJ2-5; unclear D gene. Trimming removed 3 bases from V and 5 bases from J, with 16 bases in between. The CDR3 consists of 15 residues. Per germline, CDR1 KGHSH and CDR2 LQKENI.

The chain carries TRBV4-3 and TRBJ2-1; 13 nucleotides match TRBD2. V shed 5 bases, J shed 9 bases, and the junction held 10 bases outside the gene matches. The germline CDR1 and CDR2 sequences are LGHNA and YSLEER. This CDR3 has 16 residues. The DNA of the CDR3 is TGCGCCAGCAGCGTACGAACTAGCGGGAGGGCCATTGAGCAGTTCTTC. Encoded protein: CASSVRTSGRAIEQFF.

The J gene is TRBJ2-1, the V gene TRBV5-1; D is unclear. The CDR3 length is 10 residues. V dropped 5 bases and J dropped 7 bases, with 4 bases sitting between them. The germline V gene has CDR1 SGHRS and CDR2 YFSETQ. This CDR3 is CASSRNEQFF. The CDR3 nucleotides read TGCGCCAGCAGTCGGAATGAGCAGTTCTTC. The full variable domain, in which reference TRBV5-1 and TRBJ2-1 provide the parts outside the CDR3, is KAGVTQTPRYLIKTRGQQVTLSCSPISGHRSVSWYQQTPGQGLQFLFEYFSETQRNKGNFPGRFSGRQFSNSRSEMNVSTLELGDSALYLCASSRNEQFFGPGTRLTVL.

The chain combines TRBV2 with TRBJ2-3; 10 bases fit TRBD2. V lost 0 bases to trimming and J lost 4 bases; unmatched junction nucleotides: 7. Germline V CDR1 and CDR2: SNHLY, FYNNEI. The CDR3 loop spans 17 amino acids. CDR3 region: CASSEALVAGGSDTQYF. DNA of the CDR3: TGTGCCAGCAGTGAAGCGCTTGTAGCGGGAGGATCAGATACGCAGTATTTT.

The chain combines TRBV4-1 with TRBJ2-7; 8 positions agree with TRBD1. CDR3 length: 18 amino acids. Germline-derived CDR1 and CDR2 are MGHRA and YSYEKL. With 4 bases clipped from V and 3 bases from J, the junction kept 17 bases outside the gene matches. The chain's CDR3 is CASSRGLSGGESGYEQYF. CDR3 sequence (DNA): TGCGCCAGCAGCCGCGGTTTATCAGGGGGCGAATCTGGCTACGAGCAGTACTTC.

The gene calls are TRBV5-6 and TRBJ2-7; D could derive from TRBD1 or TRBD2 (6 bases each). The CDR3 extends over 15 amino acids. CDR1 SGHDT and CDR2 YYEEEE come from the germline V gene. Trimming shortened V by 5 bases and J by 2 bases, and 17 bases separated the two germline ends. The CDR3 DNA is TGTGCCAGCAGGGGGGGACACGGGATCGCCTACGAGCAGTACTTC. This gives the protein CASRGGHGIAYEQYF.

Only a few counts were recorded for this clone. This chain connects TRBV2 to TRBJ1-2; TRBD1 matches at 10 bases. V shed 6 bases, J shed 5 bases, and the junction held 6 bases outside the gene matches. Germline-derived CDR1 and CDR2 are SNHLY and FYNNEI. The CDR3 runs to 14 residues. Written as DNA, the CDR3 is TGTGCCAGCAGGGACCGGGACAGGGGATATGGCTACACCTTC. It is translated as CASRDRDRGYGYTF.

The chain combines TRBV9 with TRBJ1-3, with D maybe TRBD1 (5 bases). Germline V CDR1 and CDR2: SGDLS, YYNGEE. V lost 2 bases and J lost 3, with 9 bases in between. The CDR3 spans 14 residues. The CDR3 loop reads CASSVTDFGNTIYF. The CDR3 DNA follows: TGTGCCAGCAGCGTGACAGACTTTGGAAACACCATATATTTT.

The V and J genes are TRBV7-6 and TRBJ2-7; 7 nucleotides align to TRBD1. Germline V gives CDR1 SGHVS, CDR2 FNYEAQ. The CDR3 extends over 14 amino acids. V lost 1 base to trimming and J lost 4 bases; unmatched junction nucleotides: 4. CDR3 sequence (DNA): TGTGCCAGCAGCTTAGACAGGGGCCCATACGAGCAGTACTTC. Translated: CASSLDRGPYEQYF. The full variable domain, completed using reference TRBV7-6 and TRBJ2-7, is GAGVSQSPRYKVTKRGQDVALRCDPISGHVSLYWYRQALGQGPEFLTYFNYEAQQDKSGLPNDRFSAERPEGSISTLTIQRTEQRDSAMYRCASSLDRGPYEQYFGPGTRLTVT.

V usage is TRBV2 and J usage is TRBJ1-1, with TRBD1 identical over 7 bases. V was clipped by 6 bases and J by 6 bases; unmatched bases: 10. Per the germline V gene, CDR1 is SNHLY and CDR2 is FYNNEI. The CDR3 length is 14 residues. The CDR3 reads CASRLTGMYPEAFF. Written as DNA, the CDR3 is TGTGCCAGCAGACTGACAGGGATGTACCCTGAAGCTTTCTTT.